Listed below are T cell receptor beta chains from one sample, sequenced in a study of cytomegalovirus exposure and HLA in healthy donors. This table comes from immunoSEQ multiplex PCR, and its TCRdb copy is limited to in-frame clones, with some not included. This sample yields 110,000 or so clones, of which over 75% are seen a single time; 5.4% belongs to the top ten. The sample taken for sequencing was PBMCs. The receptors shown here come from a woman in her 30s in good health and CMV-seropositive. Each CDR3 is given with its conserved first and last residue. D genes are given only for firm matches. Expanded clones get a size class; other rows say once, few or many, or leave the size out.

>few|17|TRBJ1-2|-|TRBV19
CASSTPLGRVINYGYTF
TGTGCCAGTAGTACCCCTCTGGGGCGAGTGATCAACTATGGCTACACCTTC
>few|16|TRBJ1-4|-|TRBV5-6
CASSLGTGSTNEKLFF
TGTGCCAGCAGCTTGGGCACAGGGTCAACTAATGAAAAACTGTTTTTT
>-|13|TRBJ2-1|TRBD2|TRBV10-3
CAIRAGLGNEQFF
TGTGCCATCAGAGCGGGGCTTGGTAATGAGCAGTTCTTC
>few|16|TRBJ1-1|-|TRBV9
CASSDPRDTLNTEAFF
TGTGCCAGCAGCGACCCCCGGGACACCTTGAACACTGAAGCTTTCTTT
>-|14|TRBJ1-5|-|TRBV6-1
CASSEAKGSQPQHF
TGTGCCAGCAGTGAAGCAAAGGGGTCTCAGCCCCAGCATTTT
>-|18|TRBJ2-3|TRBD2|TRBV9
CASSPTSGAYSSTDTQYF
TGTGCCAGCAGCCCGACTAGCGGGGCTTACTCTAGCACAGATACGCAGTATTTT
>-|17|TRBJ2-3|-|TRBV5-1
CASSLAGIAEYTDTQYF
TGCGCCAGCAGCTTGGCCGGGATAGCGGAATACACAGATACGCAGTATTTT
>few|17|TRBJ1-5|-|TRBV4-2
CASSQAVGQGSNQPQHF
TGTGCCAGCAGCCAAGCTGTAGGGCAGGGCAGCAATCAGCCCCAGCATTTT
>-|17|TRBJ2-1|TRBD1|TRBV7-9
CASSRRSDRASYNEQFF
TGTGCCAGCAGCAGGAGATCGGACAGGGCTTCCTACAATGAGCAGTTCTTC
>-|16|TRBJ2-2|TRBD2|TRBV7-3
CASSSPAGLNTGELFF
TGTGCCAGCAGCTCACCCGCGGGACTAAACACCGGGGAGCTGTTTTTT
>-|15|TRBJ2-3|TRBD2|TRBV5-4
CASSLLSGGTDTQYF
TGTGCCAGCAGCCTCTTGAGCGGGGGCACAGATACGCAGTATTTT
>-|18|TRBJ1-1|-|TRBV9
CASNHPTGSNVLNTEAFF
TGTGCCAGCAACCACCCCACAGGGTCAAACGTTTTGAACACTGAAGCTTTCTTT
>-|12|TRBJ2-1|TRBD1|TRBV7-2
CASSLGQGQQFF
TGTGCCAGCAGCTTAGGACAGGGCCAGCAGTTCTTC